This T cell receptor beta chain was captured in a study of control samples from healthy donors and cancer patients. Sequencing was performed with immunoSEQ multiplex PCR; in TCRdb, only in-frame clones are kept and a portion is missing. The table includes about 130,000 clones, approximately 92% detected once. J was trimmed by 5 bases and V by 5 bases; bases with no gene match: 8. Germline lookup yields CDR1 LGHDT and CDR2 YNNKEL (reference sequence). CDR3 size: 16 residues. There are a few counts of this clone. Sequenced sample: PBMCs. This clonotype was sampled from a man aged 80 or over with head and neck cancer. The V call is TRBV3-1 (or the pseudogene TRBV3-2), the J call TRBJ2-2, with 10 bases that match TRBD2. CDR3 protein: CASSSSSGSITGELFF. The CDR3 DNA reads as TGTGCCAGCAGCTCTTCTAGCGGGAGCATAACCGGGGAGCTGTTTTTT.